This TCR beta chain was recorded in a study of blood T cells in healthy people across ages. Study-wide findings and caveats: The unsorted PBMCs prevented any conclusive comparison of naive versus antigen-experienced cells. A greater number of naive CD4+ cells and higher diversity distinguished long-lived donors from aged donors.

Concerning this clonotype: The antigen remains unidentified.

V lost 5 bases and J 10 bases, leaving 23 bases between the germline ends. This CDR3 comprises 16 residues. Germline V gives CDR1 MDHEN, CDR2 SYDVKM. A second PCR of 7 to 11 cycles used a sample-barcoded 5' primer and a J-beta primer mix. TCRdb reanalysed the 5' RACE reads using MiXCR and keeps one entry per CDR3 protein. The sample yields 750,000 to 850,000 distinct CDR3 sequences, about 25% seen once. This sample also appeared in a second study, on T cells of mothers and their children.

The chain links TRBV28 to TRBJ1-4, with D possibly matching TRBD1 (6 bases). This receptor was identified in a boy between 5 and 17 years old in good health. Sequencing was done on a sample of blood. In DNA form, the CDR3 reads TGTGCCAGCAGTCTATCCTCCCCTCAGGGGAGGGGAAAACTGTTTTTT. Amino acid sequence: CASSLSSPQGRGKLFF. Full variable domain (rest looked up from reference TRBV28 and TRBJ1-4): DVKVTQSSRYLVKRTGEKVFLECVQDMDHENMFWYRQDPGLGLRLIYFSYDVKMKEKGDIPEGYSVSREKKERFSLILESASTNQTSMYLCASSLSSPQGRGKLFFGSGTQLSVL.